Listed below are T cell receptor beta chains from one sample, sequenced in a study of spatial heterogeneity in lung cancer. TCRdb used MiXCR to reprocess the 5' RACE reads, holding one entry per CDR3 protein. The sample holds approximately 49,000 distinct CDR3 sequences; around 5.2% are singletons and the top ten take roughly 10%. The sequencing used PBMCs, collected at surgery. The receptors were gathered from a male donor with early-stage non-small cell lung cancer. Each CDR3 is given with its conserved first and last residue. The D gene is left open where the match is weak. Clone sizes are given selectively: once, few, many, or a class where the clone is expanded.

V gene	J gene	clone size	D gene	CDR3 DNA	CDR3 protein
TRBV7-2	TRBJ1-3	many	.	TGTGCCAGCAGCTTAGTGGGGGCAATTGGAAACACCATATATTTT	CASSLVGAIGNTIYF
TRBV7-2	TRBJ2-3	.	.	TGTGCCAGCAGCTTAATTGATACGCAGTATTTT	CASSLIDTQYF
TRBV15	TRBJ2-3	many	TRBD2	TGTGCCACCAGCAGAGATCGGGGACTAGCGGGGGAGCGGGGGCAGTATTTT	CATSRDRGLAGERGQYF
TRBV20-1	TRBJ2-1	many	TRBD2	TGCAGTGCTAGAGGACCGGGACTAGCGGGAGGTGAGCAGTTCTTC	CSARGPGLAGGEQFF
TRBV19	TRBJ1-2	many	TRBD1	TGTGCCAGTAGTACGACAGGGACTAACTATGGCTACACCTTC	CASSTTGTNYGYTF
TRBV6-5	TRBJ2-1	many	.	TGTGCCAGCAGTCCTACTAGCAGCTCCTACAATGAGCAGTTCTTC	CASSPTSSSYNEQFF
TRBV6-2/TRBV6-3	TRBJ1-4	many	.	TGTGCCAGCACCACAGGGACGGATGTTGAAAAACTGTTTTTT	CASTTGTDVEKLFF
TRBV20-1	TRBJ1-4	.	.	TGCAGTGCTAGGGAACAAGGGGCCGGAGAAAAACTGTTTTTT	CSAREQGAGEKLFF
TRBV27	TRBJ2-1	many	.	TGTGCCAGCAGTTTAGGGGGTTGGGCAGGGCGCAATGAGCAGTTCTTC	CASSLGGWAGRNEQFF
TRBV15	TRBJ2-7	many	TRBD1	TGTGCCACCAGGACAGGGGCAGACGAGCAGTACTTC	CATRTGADEQYF
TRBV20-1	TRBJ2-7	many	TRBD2	TGCAGTGCTAGGCCCGGGACTAGGGTTCCCGAGCAGTACTTC	CSARPGTRVPEQYF
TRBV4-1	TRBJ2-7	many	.	TGCGCCAGCAGCCAAGGAATGTCAGATTACTTCTACGAGCAGTACTTC	CASSQGMSDYFYEQYF
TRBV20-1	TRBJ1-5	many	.	TGCAGTGTGAGGGCCGGGGCGAGCAATCAGCCCCAGCATTTT	CSVRAGASNQPQHF
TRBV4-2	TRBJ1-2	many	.	TGTGCCAGCAGCCAAGTACCCGTAGGAGTCTATGGCTACACCTTC	CASSQVPVGVYGYTF
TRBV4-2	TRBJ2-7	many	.	TGTGCCAGCAGCCAAGAGGGTTGGGACGAGCAGTACTTC	CASSQEGWDEQYF
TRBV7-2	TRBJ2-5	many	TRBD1	TGTGCCAGCAGCCCCCGGGACAGGCAAGAGACCCAGTACTTC	CASSPRDRQETQYF
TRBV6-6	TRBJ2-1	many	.	TGTGCCAGCAGTTACTCTTACAATGAGCAGTTCTTC	CASSYSYNEQFF
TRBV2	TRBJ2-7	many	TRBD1	TGTGCCAGCAGGGGGCCGGGACAGGGACCCTCCTTC	CASRGPGQGPSF
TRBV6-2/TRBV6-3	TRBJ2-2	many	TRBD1	TGTGCCAGCAGAGTCCCGGGACAGGGAGACACCGGGGAGCTGTTTTTT	CASRVPGQGDTGELFF
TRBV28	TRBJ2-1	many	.	TGTGCCAGACCCGGCTACAATGAGCAGTTCTTC	CARPGYNEQFF
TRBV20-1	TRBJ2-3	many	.	TGCAGTGCTAGATTCGGGGCGGGCGAGGGTAGCACAGATACGCAGTATTTT	CSARFGAGEGSTDTQYF
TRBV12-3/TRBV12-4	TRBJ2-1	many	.	TGTGCCAGCATTGCGAGTAGGATTTACAATGAGCAGTTCTTC	CASIASRIYNEQFF
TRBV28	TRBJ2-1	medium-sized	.	TGTGCCAGCAGTTCGTCATCCAATGAGCAGTTCTTC	CASSSSSNEQFF
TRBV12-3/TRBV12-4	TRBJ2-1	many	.	TGTGCCAGCAGTTTAGTTCAGGGAATCGCCGCTGGGGGTACGGGCAATGAGCAGTTCTTC	CASSLVQGIAAGGTGNEQFF
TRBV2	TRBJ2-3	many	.	TGTGCCAGCAGTGAAGCCCGGGCGAGGGCGGGCACAGATACGCAGTATTTT	CASSEARARAGTDTQYF
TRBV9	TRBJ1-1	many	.	TGTGCCAGCAGCGATATGACAGGTTTCGACACTGAAGCTTTCTTT	CASSDMTGFDTEAFF
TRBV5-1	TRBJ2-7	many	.	TGCGCCAGCAGCTCTATACCCTACGAGCAGTACTTC	CASSSIPYEQYF
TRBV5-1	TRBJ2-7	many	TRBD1	TGCGCCAGCAGCCCAACTTGGGGACAGATTTACGAGCAGTACTTC	CASSPTWGQIYEQYF
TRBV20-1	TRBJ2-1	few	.	TGCAGTGCTGGGGGACCGGACCCCTACAATGAGCAGTTCTTC	CSAGGPDPYNEQFF
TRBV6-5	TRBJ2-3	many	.	TGTGCCAGCACCAACCCCGGGGCAGATACGCAGTATTTT	CASTNPGADTQYF
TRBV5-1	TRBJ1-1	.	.	TGCGCCAGCAGCTTGGAGGGCCCAGGGAACACTGAAGCTTTCTTT	CASSLEGPGNTEAFF
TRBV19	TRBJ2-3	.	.	TGTGCCAGTAGGCCAGCGGCTACAGATACGCAGTATTTT	CASRPAATDTQYF
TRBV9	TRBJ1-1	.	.	TGTGCCAGCAGCGTAGGCCAGGAAGTGGCTTTCTTT	CASSVGQEVAFF
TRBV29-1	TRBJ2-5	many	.	TGCAGCGTTGGGCCAGGGGCAGGGGAGACCCAGTACTTC	CSVGPGAGETQYF
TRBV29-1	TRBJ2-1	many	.	TGCAGCGGCCAGGCCGGAGGCGACTACAATGAGCAGTTCTTC	CSGQAGGDYNEQFF
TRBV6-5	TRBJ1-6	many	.	TGTGCCAGCAGTTACGAACGCTCCTATAATTCACCCCTCCACTTT	CASSYERSYNSPLHF
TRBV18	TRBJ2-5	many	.	TGTGCCAGCTCACCACCGGGGCGGGCCCAAGAGACCCAGTACTTC	CASSPPGRAQETQYF
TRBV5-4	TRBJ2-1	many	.	TGTGCCAGCAGCTTGGCGGTACAGGAAGGGGAGCAGTTCTTC	CASSLAVQEGEQFF
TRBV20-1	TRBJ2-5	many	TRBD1	TGCAGTGCTATCCAAACTCGGGACAGCCGACAAGAGACCCAGTACTTC	CSAIQTRDSRQETQYF